This record concerns one TCR beta chain sequence. This entry comes from a study of blood T cell repertoires in COVID-19. J gave up 7 bases and V 3 bases, and 10 bases lay outside the gene matches. Germline loops: CDR1 LNHDA, CDR2 SQIVND (reference sequence). This CDR3 comprises 15 residues. Some clones are missing from TCRdb's copy, which holds only in-frame ones; the method was immunoSEQ multiplex PCR. The table records 180,000 or so clones, 86% of them present only once. Material for sequencing was PBMCs or T cells enriched from blood (not recorded which). The source is a woman in her thirties who had recovered from COVID-19. J is TRBJ2-7 and V is TRBV19; 9 positions match TRBD2. CDR3: CASSIVAGGPGEQYF. The CDR3 DNA follows: TGTGCCAGTAGTATTGTTGCGGGAGGGCCGGGGGAGCAGTACTTC.